This T cell receptor beta chain is from a study of technical replicates of blood from a handful of donors. Sequencing used immunoSEQ multiplex PCR; TCRdb keeps in-frame clones, though not all of them. The table includes some 71,000 clones, nearly 98% detected once. This CDR3 comprises 17 residues. After removal of 5 bases from V and 2 bases from J, the junction contained 8 bases not matched to a gene. Germline V CDR1 and CDR2: SNHLY, FYNNEI. This sequence joins TRBV2 and TRBJ1-4; 10 nucleotides align to TRBD1. The receptor was isolated from a human donor in good health. Specimen: T cells isolated from PBMCs. The CDR3 DNA follows: TGTGCCAGCAGTTGGGACAGGGGATATAATACTAATGAAAAACTGTTTTTT. Translating gives CASSWDRGYNTNEKLFF.